This T cell receptor (beta chain) was recovered during a study of OX40 agonist ivuxolimab in advanced cancers. Whole-study results and caveats: At doses 0.1 to 3.0 mg/kg, CD4+ and CD8+ clones expanded.

Note on this clone: What it binds is not known.

Cycle 7 day 1, cycle 4 day 1, and baseline were the timepoints at which blood was sampled. Sequencing was performed with immunoSEQ multiplex PCR; in TCRdb, only in-frame clones are kept and a portion is missing. The table records about 94,000 clones, 92% of them present only once. The sequence derives from an adult with an advanced solid tumor such as melanoma, head and neck, liver or kidney cancer. The starting material was CD4+ or CD8+ T cells sorted from blood, obtained in a trial of the OX40 agonist ivuxolimab.

In nucleotides, the CDR3 is TGCAGCGTTGAACCCAGGACGGGCGAGCAGTACTTC. Translated, it gives CSVEPRTGEQYF. V is TRBV29-1 and J is TRBJ2-7; D call uncertain. There are 12 residues in the CDR3. Germline V gene sequence: CDR1 SQVTM, CDR2 ANQGSEA. V was pared by 2 bases and J by 6 bases, with 11 bases between.